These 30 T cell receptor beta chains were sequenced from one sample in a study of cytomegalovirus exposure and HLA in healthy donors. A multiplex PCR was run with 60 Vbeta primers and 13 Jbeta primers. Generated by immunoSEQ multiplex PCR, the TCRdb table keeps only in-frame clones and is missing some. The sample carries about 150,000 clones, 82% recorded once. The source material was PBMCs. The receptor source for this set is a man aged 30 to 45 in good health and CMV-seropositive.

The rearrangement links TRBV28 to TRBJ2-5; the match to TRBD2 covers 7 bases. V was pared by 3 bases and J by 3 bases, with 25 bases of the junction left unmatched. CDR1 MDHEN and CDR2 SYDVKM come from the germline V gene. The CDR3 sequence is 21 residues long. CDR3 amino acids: CASSFYGPGGQVPGGEETQYF. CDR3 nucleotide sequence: TGTGCCAGCAGTTTTTATGGTCCCGGAGGTCAGGTGCCGGGGGGTGAAGAGACCCAGTACTTC. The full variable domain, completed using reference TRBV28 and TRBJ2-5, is DVKVTQSSRYLVKRTGEKVFLECVQDMDHENMFWYRQDPGLGLRLIYFSYDVKMKEKGDIPEGYSVSREKKERFSLILESASTNQTSMYLCASSFYGPGGQVPGGEETQYFGPGTRLLVL.

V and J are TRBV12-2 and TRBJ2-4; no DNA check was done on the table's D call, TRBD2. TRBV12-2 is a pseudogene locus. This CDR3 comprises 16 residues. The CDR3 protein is CASRFLTSGAKNSQYF. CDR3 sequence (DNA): TGTGCAAGTCGCTTCCTGACTAGCGGGGCCAAAAACAGTCAGTACTTC.

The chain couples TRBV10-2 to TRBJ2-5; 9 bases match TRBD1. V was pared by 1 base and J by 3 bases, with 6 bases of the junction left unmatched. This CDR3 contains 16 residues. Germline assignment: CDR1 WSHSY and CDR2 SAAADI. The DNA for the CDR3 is TGCGCCAGCAGTGAGTTCGGACAGGGGCCCAAAGAGACCCAGTACTTC. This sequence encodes CASSEFGQGPKETQYF.

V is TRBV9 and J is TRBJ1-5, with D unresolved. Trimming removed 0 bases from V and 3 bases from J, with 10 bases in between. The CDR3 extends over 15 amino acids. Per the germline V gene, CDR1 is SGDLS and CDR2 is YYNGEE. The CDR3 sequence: CASSVDGLDNQPQHF. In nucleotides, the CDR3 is TGTGCCAGCAGCGTAGATGGACTGGACAATCAGCCCCAGCATTTT.

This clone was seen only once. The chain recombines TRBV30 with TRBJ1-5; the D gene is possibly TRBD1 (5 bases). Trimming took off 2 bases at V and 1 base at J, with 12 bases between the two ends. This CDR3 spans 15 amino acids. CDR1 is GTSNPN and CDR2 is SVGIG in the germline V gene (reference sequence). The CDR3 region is CAWSLGGRSNQPQHF. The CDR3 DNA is TGTGCCTGGAGTTTGGGGGGACGAAGCAATCAGCCCCAGCATTTT.

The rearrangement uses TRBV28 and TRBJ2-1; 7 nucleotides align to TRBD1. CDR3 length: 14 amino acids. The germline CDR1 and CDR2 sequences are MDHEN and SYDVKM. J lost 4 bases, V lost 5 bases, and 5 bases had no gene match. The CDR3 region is CASSLPGQYNEQFF. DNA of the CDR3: TGTGCCAGCAGTCTACCGGGACAGTACAATGAGCAGTTCTTC.

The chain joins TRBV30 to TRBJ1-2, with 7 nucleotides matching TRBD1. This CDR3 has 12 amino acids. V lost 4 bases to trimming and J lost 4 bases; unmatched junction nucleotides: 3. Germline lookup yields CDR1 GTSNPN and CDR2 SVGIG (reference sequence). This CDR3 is CAWKGQRYGYTF. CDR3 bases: TGTGCCTGGAAGGGACAGCGCTATGGCTACACCTTC. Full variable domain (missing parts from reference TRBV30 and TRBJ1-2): SQTIHQWPATLVQPVGSPLSLECTVEGTSNPNLYWYRQAAGRGLQLLFYSVGIGQISSEVPQNLSASRPQDRQFILSSKKLLLSDSGFYLCAWKGQRYGYTFGSGTRLTVV.

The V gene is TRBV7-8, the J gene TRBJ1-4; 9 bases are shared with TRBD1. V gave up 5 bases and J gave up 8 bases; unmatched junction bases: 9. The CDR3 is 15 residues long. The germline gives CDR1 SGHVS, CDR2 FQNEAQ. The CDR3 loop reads CASSRNRGRSEKLFF. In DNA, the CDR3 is TGTGCCAGCAGCAGGAACAGGGGGCGTTCGGAAAAACTGTTTTTT.

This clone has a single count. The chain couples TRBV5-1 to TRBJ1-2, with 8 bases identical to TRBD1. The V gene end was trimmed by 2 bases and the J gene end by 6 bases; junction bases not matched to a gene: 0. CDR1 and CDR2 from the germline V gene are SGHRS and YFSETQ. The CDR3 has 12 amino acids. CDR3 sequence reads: CASSLQGDGYTF. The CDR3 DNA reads TGCGCCAGCAGCTTACAGGGGGATGGCTACACCTTC.

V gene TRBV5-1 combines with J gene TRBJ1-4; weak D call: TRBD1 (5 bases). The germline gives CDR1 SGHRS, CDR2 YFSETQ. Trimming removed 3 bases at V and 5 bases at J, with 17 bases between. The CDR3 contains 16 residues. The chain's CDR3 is CASSSGEMGGNEKLFF. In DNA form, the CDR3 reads TGCGCCAGCAGCTCCGGTGAGATGGGGGGGAATGAAAAACTGTTTTTT. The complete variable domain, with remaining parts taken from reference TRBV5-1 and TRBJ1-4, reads KAGVTQTPRYLIKTRGQQVTLSCSPISGHRSVSWYQQTPGQGLQFLFEYFSETQRNKGNFPGRFSGRQFSNSRSEMNVSTLELGDSALYLCASSSGEMGGNEKLFFGSGTQLSVL.

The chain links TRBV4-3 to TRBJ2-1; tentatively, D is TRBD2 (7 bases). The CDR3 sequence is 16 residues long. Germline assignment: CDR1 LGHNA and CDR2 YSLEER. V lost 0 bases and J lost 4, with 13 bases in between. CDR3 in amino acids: CASSQDPRGPYNEQFF. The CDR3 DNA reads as TGCGCCAGCAGCCAAGATCCGCGGGGGCCTTACAATGAGCAGTTCTTC.

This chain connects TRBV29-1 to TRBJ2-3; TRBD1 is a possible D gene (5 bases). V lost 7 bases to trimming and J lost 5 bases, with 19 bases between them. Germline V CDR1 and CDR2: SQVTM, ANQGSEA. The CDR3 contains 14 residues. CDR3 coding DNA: TGCAGCGCCCTGTCGTCAGGGAAGATAGATACGCAGTATTTT. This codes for CSALSSGKIDTQYF.

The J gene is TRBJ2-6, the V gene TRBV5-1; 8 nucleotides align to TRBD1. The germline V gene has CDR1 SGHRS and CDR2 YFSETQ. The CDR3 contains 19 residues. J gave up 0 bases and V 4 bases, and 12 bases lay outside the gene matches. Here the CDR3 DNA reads TGCGCCAGCAGCCTTCATCCGACAGGGGTGTACTCTGGGGCCAACGTCCTGACTTTC. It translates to CASSLHPTGVYSGANVLTF.

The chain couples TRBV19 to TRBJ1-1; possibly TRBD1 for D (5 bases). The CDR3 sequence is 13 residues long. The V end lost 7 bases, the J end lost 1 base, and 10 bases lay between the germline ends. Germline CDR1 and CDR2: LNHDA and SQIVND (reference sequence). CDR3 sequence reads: CASNSGGNTEAFF. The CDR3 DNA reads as TGTGCCAGTAACTCGGGGGGGAACACTGAAGCTTTCTTT.

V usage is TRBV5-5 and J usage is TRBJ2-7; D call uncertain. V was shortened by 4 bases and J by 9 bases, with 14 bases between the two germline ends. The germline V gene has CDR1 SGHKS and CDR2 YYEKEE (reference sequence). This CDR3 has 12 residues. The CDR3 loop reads CASSLWALGQYF. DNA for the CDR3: TGTGCCAGCAGCCTCTGGGCTTTAGGGCAGTACTTC.

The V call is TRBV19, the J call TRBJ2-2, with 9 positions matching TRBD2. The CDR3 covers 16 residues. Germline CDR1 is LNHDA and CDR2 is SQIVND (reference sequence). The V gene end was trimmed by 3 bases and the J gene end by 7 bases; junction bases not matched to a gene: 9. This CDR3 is CASSMRLAGSGGELFF. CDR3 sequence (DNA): TGTGCCAGTAGTATGCGGCTAGCGGGATCGGGCGGGGAGCTGTTTTTT.

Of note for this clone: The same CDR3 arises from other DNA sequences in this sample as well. Here the CDR3 reads CASSLLGQGFKNIQYF. DNA of the CDR3: TGTGCCAGCAGCTTGTTGGGACAGGGTTTCAAAAACATTCAGTACTTC. V and J are TRBV5-4 and TRBJ2-4, with 9 bases fitting TRBD1. J lost 3 bases, V lost 1 base, and 5 bases had no gene match. The CDR3 loop spans 16 amino acids. CDR1 SGHNT and CDR2 YYREEE come from the germline V gene (reference sequence).

CDR3 coding DNA: TGCAGCGTGGTGACAGGCTCTAACTATGGCTACACCTTC. Protein product: CSVVTGSNYGYTF. The chain uses TRBV29-1 and TRBJ1-2; tentative D call: TRBD1 (6 bases). Germline lookup yields CDR1 SQVTM and CDR2 ANQGSEA. There are 13 residues in the CDR3. Deletions cut 6 bases from V and 0 bases from J, with 11 bases between.

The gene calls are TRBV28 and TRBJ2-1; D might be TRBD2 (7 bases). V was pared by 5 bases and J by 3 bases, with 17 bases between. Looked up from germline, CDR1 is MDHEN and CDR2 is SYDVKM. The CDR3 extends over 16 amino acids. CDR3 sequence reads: CASSKVGGLGYNEQFF. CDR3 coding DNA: TGTGCCAGCAGTAAAGTGGGGGGGCTGGGCTACAATGAGCAGTTCTTC.

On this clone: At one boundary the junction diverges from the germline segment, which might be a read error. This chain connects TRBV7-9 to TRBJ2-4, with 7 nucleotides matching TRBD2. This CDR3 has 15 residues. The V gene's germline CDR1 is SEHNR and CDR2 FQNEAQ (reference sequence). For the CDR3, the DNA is TGTGCCAGCAGCTTGGGGGGGGTTGGGAAAAACAGTCAGTACTTC. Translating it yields CASSLGGVGKNSQYF. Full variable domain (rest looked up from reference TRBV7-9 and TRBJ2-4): DTGVSQNPRHKITKRGQNVTFRCDPISEHNRLYWYRQTLGQGPEFLTYFQNEAQLEKSRLLSDRFSAERPKGSFSTLEIQRTEQGDSAMYLCASSLGGVGKNSQYFGAGTRLSVL.

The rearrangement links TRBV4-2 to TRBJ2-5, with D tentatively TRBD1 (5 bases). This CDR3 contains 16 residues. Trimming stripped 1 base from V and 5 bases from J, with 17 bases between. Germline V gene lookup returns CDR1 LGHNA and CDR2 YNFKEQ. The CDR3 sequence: CASSQGSGPPGETQYF. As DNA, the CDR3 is TGTGCCAGCAGCCAAGGATCCGGGCCACCAGGGGAGACCCAGTACTTC.

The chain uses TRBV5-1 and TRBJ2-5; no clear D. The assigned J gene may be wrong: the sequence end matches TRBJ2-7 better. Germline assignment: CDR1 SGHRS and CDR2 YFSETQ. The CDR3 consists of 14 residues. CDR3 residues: CASSLLPGSYEQYF. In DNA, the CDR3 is TGCGCCAGCAGCTTGCTCCCGGGTTCCTACGAGCAGTACTTC.

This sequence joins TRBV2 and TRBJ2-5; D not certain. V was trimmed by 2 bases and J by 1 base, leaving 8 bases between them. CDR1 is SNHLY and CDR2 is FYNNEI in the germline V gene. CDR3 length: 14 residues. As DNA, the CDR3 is TGTGCCAGCAGTGAAAGGCGGAGCCAAGAGACCCAGTACTTC. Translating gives CASSERRSQETQYF.

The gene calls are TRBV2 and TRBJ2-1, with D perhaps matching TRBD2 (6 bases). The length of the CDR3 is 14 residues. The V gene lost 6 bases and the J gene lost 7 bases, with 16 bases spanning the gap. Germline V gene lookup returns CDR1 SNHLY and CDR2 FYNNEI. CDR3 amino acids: CASRTRGSGNEQFF. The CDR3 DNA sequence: TGTGCCAGCAGGACTAGAGGGTCGGGGAATGAGCAGTTCTTC.

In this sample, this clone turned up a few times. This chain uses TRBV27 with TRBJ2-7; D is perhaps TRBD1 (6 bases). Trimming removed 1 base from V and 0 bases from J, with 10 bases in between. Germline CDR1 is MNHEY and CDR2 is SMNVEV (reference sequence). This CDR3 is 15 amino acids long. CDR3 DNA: TGTGCCAGCAGTTTATTCCAGGGGACCTCCTACGAGCAGTACTTC. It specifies CASSLFQGTSYEQYF.

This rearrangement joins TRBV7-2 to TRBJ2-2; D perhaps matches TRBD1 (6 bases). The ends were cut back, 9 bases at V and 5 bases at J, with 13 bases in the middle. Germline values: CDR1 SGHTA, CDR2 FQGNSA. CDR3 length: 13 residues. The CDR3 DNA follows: TGTGCCAGGGCGAACAGGGCGACCGGGGAGCTGTTTTTT. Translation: CARANRATGELFF.

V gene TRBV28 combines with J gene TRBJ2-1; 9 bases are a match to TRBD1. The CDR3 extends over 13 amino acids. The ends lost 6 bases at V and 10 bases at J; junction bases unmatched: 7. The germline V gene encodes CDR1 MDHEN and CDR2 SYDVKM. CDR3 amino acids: CASSPNRGHEQFF. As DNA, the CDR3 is TGTGCCAGCAGCCCGAACAGGGGGCACGAGCAGTTCTTC.

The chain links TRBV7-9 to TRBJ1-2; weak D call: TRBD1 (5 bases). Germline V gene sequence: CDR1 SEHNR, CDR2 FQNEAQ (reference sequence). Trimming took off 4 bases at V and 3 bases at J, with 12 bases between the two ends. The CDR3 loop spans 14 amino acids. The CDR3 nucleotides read TGTGCCAGCAGCTCAGTCCAGGGATACTATGGCTACACCTTC. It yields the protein CASSSVQGYYGYTF.

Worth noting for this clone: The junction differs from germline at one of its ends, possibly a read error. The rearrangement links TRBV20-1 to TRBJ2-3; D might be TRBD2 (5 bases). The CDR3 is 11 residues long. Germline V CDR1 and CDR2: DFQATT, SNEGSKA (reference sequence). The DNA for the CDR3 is TGCAGTGCCAGAGCGGCAGATACGCAGTATTTT. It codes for CSARAADTQYF.

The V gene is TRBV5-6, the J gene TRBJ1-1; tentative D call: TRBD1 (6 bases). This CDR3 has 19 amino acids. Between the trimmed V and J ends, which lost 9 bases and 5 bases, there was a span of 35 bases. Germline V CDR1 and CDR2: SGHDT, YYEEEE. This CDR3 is CAKKGERRGDGDLLTEAFF. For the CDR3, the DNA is TGTGCCAAAAAGGGGGAACGTCGAGGGGACGGAGACTTACTGACTGAAGCTTTCTTT.